These T cell receptor beta chains were read from a single sample in a study of CD8 T cells in ankylosing spondylitis. TCRdb analysed the 5' RACE reads with MiXCR anew, one entry per CDR3 protein. The table shows about 240,000 distinct CDR3 sequences, with approximately 10% occurring only once. The sample consisted of blood, either unsorted or a sorted T cell fraction (not recorded which). All receptors derive from a male donor with ankylosing spondylitis or in good health (not recorded which). Each CDR3 is given without its conserved first and last residue. A D gene is named only where the DNA matches it firmly.

j_call: TRBJ2-5
v_call: TRBV6-1
cdr3_length: 9
d_call: NA
cdr3_aa: ASSMGETQY

j_call: TRBJ2-3
v_call: TRBV25-1
cdr3_length: 11
d_call: NA
cdr3_aa: ASSNRAGRTQY

j_call: TRBJ1-2
v_call: TRBV5-6
cdr3_length: 12
d_call: TRBD1
cdr3_aa: ASSRQGIDYGYT

j_call: TRBJ2-1
v_call: TRBV18
cdr3_length: 14
d_call: TRBD2
cdr3_aa: ASSPRGGGSYNEQF

j_call: TRBJ2-3
v_call: TRBV27
cdr3_length: 12
d_call: TRBD2
cdr3_aa: ASSSGRGTDTQY

j_call: TRBJ2-1
v_call: TRBV12-3/TRBV12-4
cdr3_length: 12
d_call: NA
cdr3_aa: ASSFSGSDNEQF

j_call: TRBJ1-2
v_call: TRBV7-2
cdr3_length: 13
d_call: NA
cdr3_aa: ASSLVTKVGSGYT

j_call: TRBJ2-2
v_call: TRBV12-3/TRBV12-4
cdr3_length: 12
d_call: TRBD1
cdr3_aa: ASRRQGATGELF

j_call: TRBJ1-4
v_call: TRBV21-1
cdr3_length: 14
d_call: NA
cdr3_aa: ASSKGLDRSGEKLF

j_call: TRBJ2-4
v_call: TRBV11-3
cdr3_length: 12
d_call: NA
cdr3_aa: ASSLSGPKNIQY

j_call: TRBJ1-2
v_call: TRBV5-1
cdr3_length: 13
d_call: TRBD1
cdr3_aa: ASSPGQGGDYGYT

j_call: TRBJ2-1
v_call: TRBV28
cdr3_length: 10
d_call: NA
cdr3_aa: ASLQGYNEQF

j_call: TRBJ2-6
v_call: TRBV30
cdr3_length: 14
d_call: NA
cdr3_aa: AGNSGPYSGANVLT

j_call: TRBJ1-6
v_call: TRBV7-2
cdr3_length: 16
d_call: NA
cdr3_aa: ASSLAVFRGERSSPLH

j_call: TRBJ1-1
v_call: TRBV7-6
cdr3_length: 11
d_call: NA
cdr3_aa: ASSLETRTEAF

j_call: TRBJ1-1
v_call: TRBV29-1
cdr3_length: 8
d_call: NA
cdr3_aa: SVATPEAF

j_call: TRBJ2-2
v_call: TRBV5-1
cdr3_length: 13
d_call: NA
cdr3_aa: ASSELTANTGELF

j_call: TRBJ2-1
v_call: TRBV11-1
cdr3_length: 18
d_call: NA
cdr3_aa: ASSTQLGSIGTSSYNEQF

j_call: TRBJ1-2
v_call: TRBV6-1
cdr3_length: 8
d_call: NA
cdr3_aa: ASTGYDYT

j_call: TRBJ2-2
v_call: TRBV11-3
cdr3_length: 14
d_call: NA
cdr3_aa: ASSRTGQRNTGELF

j_call: TRBJ2-5
v_call: TRBV10-3
cdr3_length: 11
d_call: TRBD1
cdr3_aa: AISQGEKETQY

j_call: TRBJ2-1
v_call: TRBV20-1
cdr3_length: 12
d_call: NA
cdr3_aa: SAREVREWVEQF

j_call: TRBJ2-5
v_call: TRBV7-9
cdr3_length: 13
d_call: TRBD2
cdr3_aa: ASSLEALAGETQY

j_call: TRBJ2-5
v_call: TRBV4-2
cdr3_length: 12
d_call: NA
cdr3_aa: ASSQVLREETQY

j_call: TRBJ2-7
v_call: TRBV3-1
cdr3_length: 13
d_call: NA
cdr3_aa: ASSQDAGQSYEQY

j_call: TRBJ1-1
v_call: TRBV11-2
cdr3_length: 14
d_call: NA
cdr3_aa: ASSLDPIGGNAEAF

j_call: TRBJ2-3
v_call: TRBV10-3
cdr3_length: 10
d_call: NA
cdr3_aa: ATGESTDTQY

j_call: TRBJ2-1
v_call: TRBV29-1
cdr3_length: 12
d_call: TRBD1
cdr3_aa: SVEAGTGGDEQF

j_call: TRBJ2-7
v_call: TRBV20-1
cdr3_length: 12
d_call: TRBD1
cdr3_aa: SAIVWDSSYEQY